This paragraph reports one T cell receptor beta chain. Its antigen is not identified. This CDR3 region has 14 residues. V lost 4 bases to trimming and J lost 3 bases, with 12 bases between them. CDR1 is SGHNT and CDR2 is YENEEA in the germline V gene. The assay was immunoSEQ multiplex PCR, and TCRdb's table has in-frame clones only and misses some. The table lists a few million clones, 90% to 95% of them singletons. The data originate from a study of shared clonotypes between healthy human individuals. In the study overall: Donors consisted of a couple of women and three men between 18 and 49. Study-wide results and caveats: Compared with clonotypes that all four donors shared, non-shared clonotypes had lower generation probabilities. Larger richness was generally estimated for naive than memory subsets. The study's rarefaction showed incomplete sorted-subset sequencing despite large depth.

This chain joins TRBV11-3 and TRBJ2-5; the D gene could be TRBD1 or TRBD2 (5 bases each). This TCR was sampled from a young man in good health. The specimen sequenced was naive CD4+ T cells sorted from blood. Subset indicated: CD45RA+ positively selected. The CDR3, as DNA: TGTGCCAGCAGCTCGGGACCCTCCGAAGAGACCCAGTACTTC. This codes for CASSSGPSEETQYF. Using reference TRBV11-3 and TRBJ2-5 for the parts outside the CDR3, the full variable domain is EAGVVQSPRYKIIEKKQPVAFWCNPISGHNTLYWYLQNLGQGPELLIRYENEEAVDDSQLPKDRFSAERLKGVDSTLKIQPAELGDSAVYLCASSSGPSEETQYFGPGTRLLVL.